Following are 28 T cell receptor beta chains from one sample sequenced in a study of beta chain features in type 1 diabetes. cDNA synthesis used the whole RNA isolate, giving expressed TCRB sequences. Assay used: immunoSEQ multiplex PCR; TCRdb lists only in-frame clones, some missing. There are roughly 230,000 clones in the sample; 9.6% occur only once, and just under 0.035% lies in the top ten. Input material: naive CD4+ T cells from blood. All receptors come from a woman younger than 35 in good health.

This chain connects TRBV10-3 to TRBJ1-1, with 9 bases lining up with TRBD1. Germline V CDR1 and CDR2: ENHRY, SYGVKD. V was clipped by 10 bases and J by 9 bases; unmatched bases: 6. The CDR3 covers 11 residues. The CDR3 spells CATRQGVKAFF. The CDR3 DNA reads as TGTGCCACCCGACAGGGGGTTAAAGCTTTCTTT.

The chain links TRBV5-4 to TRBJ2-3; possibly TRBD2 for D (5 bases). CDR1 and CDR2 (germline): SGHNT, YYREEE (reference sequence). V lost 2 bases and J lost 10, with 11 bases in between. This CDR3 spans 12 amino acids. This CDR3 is CASSFEGWPQYF. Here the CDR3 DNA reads TGTGCCAGCAGCTTCGAGGGTTGGCCGCAGTATTTT.

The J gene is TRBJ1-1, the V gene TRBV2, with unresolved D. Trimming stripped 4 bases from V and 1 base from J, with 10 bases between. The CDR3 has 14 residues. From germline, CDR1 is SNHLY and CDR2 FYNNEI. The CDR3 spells CASSVYGANTEAFF. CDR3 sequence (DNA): TGTGCCAGCAGTGTGTACGGAGCGAACACTGAAGCTTTCTTT.

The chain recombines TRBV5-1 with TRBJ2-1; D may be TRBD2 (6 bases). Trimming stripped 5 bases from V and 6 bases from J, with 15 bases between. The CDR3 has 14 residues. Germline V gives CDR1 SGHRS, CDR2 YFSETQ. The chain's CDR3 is CASRVVGEVNEQFF. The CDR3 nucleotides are TGCGCCAGCAGGGTGGTTGGGGAGGTCAATGAGCAGTTCTTC.

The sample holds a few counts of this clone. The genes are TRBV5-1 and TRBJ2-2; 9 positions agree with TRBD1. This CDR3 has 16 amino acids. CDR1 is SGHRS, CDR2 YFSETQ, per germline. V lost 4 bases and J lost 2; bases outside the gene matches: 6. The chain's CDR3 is CASSPPGQGNTGELFF. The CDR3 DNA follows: TGCGCCAGCAGCCCACCGGGACAGGGCAACACCGGGGAGCTGTTTTTT.

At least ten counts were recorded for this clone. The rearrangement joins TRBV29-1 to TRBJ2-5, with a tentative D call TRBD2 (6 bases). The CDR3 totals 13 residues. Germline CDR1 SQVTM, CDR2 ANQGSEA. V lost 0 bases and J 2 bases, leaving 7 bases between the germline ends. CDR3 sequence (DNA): TGCAGCGTTGAAGAACGGGGGCAAGAGACCCAGTACTTC. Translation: CSVEERGQETQYF.

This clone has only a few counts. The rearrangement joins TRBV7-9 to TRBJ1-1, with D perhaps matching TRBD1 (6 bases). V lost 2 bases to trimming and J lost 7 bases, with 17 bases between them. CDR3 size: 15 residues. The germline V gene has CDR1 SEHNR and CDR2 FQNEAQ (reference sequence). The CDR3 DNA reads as TGTGCCAGCAGCTTAATTACGACAGGCGATAGTGAAGCTTTCTTT. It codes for CASSLITTGDSEAFF.

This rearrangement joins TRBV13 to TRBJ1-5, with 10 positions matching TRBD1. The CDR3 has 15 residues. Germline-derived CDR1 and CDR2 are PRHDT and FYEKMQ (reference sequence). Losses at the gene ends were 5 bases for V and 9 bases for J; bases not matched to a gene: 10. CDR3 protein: CASSTGTGAKGPQHF. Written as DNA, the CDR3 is TGTGCCAGCAGCACGGGGACAGGGGCAAAAGGGCCCCAGCATTTT. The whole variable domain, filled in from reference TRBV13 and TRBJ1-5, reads AAGVIQSPRHLIKEKRETATLKCYPIPRHDTVYWYQQGPGQDPQFLISFYEKMQSDKGSIPDRFSAQQFSDYHSELNMSSLELGDSALYFCASSTGTGAKGPQHFGDGTRLSIL.

This CDR3 is CSATPLAGGYEQYF. CDR3 nucleotide sequence: TGCAGCGCAACACCACTAGCGGGAGGCTACGAGCAGTACTTC. The gene calls are TRBV29-1 and TRBJ2-7; 12 bases agree with TRBD2. CDR1 SQVTM and CDR2 ANQGSEA come from the germline V gene. This CDR3 spans 14 amino acids. V dropped 7 bases and J dropped 3; count of bases not matched to a gene: 7.

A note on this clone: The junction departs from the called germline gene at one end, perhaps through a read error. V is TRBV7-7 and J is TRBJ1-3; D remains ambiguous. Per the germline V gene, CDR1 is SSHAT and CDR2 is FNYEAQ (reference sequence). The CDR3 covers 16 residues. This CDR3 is CASSPYPSSSGNTIYF. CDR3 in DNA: TGTGCTAGCAGCCCTTATCCGTCGAGCTCTGGAAACACCATATATTTT.

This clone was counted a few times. CDR3 loop: CATSTSGGDGETQYF. The CDR3 nucleotides read TGTGCCACCAGCACCAGCGGAGGGGATGGCGAGACCCAGTACTTC. J is TRBJ2-5 and V is TRBV15; the D gene is possibly TRBD2 (6 bases). This CDR3 is 15 amino acids long. The V end was cut by 4 bases, the J end by 5 bases, with 17 bases between. Germline V gives CDR1 LNHNV, CDR2 YYDKDF (reference sequence).

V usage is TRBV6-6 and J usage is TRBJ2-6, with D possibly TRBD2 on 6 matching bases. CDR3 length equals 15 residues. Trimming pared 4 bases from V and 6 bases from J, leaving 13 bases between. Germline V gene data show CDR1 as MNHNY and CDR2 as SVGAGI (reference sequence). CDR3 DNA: TGTGCCAGCAGTTGGGACTCCAGGGTGGCCAACGTCCTGACTTTC. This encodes CASSWDSRVANVLTF.

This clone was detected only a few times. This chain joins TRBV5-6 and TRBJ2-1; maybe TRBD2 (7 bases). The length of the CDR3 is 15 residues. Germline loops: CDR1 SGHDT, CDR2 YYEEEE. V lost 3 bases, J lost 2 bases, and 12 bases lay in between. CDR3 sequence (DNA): TGTGCCAGCAGCTCTCGGGGGGCCCCCTACAATGAGCAGTTCTTC. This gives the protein CASSSRGAPYNEQFF.

Here the CDR3 reads CASSSRLAGALSYNEQFF. The CDR3 nucleotides read TGTGCCAGCAGCTCGCGTCTAGCGGGAGCCCTCTCCTACAATGAGCAGTTCTTC. The chain combines TRBV7-9 with TRBJ2-1, with TRBD2 matching 10 bases. Trimming at V came to 4 bases and at J to 0 bases, leaving 9 bases not matched to a gene. Germline-derived CDR1 and CDR2 are SEHNR and FQNEAQ (reference sequence). The CDR3 runs to 18 residues.

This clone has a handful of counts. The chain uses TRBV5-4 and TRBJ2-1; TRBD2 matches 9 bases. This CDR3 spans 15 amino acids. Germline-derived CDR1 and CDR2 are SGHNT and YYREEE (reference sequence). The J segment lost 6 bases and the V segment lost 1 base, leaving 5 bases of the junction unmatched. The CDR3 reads CASSLLAGGPNEQFF. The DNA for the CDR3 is TGTGCCAGCAGCTTGTTGGCGGGGGGGCCCAATGAGCAGTTCTTC.

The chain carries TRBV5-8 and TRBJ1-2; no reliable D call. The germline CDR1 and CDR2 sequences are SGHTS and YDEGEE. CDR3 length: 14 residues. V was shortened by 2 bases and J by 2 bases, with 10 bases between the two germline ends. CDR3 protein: CASSFRLRNYGYTF. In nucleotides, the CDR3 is TGTGCCAGCAGCTTTCGACTGAGAAACTATGGCTACACCTTC.

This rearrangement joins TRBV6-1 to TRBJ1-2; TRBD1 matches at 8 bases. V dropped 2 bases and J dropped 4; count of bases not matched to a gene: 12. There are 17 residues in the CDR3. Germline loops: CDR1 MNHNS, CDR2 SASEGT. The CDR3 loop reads CASSERPRDRTFYGYTF. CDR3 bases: TGTGCCAGCAGTGAAAGGCCCCGGGACAGGACTTTCTATGGCTACACCTTC.

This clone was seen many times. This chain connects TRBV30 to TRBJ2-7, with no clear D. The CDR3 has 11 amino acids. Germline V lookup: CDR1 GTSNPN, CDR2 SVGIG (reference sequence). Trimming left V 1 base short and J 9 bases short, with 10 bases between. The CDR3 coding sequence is TGTGCCTGGAGTGCAAGGAGCCGGCAGTACTTC. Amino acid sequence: CAWSARSRQYF. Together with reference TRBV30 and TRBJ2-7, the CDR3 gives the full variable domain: SQTIHQWPATLVQPVGSPLSLECTVEGTSNPNLYWYRQAAGRGLQLLFYSVGIGQISSEVPQNLSASRPQDRQFILSSKKLLLSDSGFYLCAWSARSRQYFGPGTRLTVT.

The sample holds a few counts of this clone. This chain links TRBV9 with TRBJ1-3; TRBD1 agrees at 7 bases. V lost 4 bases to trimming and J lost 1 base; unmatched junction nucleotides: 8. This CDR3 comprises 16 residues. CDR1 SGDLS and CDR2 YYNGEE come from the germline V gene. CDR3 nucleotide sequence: TGTGCCAGCAGCCTCAATCAGGGGGTGTCTGGAAACACCATATATTTT. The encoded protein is CASSLNQGVSGNTIYF. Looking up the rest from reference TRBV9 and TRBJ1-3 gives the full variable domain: DSGVTQTPKHLITATGQRVTLRCSPRSGDLSVYWYQQSLDQGLQFLIQYYNGEERAKGNILERFSAQQFPDLHSELNLSSLELGDSALYFCASSLNQGVSGNTIYFGEGSWLTVV.

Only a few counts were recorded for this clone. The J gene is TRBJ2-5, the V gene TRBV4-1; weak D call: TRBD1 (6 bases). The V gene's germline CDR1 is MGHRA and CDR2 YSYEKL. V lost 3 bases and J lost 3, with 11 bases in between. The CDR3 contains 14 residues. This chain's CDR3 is CASSQPTGKETQYF. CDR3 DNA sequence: TGCGCCAGCAGCCAGCCTACAGGGAAAGAGACCCAGTACTTC.

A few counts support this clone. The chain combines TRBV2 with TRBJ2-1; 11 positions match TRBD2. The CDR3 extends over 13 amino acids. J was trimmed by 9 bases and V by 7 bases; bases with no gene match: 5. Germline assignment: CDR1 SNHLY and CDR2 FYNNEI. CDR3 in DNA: TGTGCCAGCAAACCACTAGCGGGAGTTGAGCAGTTCTTC. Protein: CASKPLAGVEQFF.

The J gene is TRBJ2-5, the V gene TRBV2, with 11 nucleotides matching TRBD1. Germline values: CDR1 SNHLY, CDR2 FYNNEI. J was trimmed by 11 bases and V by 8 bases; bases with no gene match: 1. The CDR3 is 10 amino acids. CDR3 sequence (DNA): TGTGCCAGCGGGGACAGGGGGCAGTACTTC. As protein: CASGDRGQYF. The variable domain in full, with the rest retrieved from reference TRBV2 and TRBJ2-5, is EPEVTQTPSHQVTQMGQEVILRCVPISNHLYFYWYRQILGQKVEFLVSFYNNEISEKSEIFDDQFSVERPDGSNFTLKIRSTKLEDSAMYFCASGDRGQYFGPGTRLLVL.

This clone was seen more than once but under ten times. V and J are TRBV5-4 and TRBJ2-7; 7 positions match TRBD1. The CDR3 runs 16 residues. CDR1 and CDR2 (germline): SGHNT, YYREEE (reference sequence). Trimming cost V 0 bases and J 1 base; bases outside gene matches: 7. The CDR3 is CASSLVNTGASYEQYF. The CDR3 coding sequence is TGTGCCAGCAGCTTGGTTAACACAGGGGCTTCCTACGAGCAGTACTTC.

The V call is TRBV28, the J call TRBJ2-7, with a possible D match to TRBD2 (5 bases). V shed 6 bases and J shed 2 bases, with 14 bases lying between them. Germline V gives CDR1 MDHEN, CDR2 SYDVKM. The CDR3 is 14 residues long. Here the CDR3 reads CASRDTGSPYEQYF. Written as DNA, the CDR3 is TGTGCCAGCAGGGATACGGGGTCGCCCTACGAGCAGTACTTC.

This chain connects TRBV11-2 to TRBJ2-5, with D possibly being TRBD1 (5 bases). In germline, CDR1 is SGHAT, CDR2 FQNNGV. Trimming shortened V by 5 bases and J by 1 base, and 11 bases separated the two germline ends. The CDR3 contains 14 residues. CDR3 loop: CASSLNRSQETQYF. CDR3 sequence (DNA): TGTGCCAGCAGCCTGAACAGGTCCCAAGAGACCCAGTACTTC.

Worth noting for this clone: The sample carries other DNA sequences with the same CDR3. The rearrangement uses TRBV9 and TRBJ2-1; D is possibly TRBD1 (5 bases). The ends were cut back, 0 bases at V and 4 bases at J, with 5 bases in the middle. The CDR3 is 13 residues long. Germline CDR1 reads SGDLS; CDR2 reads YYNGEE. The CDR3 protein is CASSVAGYNEQFF. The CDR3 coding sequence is TGTGCCAGCAGCGTAGCAGGGTACAATGAGCAGTTCTTC.

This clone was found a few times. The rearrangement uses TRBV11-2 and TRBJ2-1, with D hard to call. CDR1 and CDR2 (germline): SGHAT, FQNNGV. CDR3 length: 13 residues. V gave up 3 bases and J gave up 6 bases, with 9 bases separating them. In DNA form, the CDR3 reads TGTGCCAGCAGCTTGTCGGAGCGCAATGAGCAGTTCTTC. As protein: CASSLSERNEQFF.

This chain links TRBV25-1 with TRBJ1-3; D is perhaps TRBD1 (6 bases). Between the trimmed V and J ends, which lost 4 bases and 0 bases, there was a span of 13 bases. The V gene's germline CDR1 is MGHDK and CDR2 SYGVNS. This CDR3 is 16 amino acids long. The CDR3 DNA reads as TGTGCCAGCAGTGGCTTACAGGGTTTCTCTGGAAACACCATATATTTT. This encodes CASSGLQGFSGNTIYF.